This T cell receptor beta chain stems from a study of T cells in Graves' hyperthyroidism and ophthalmopathy. Findings and limits, study-wide: By a 13 V-J model, ophthalmopathy was set apart from stable hyperthyroidism.

This CDR3 spans 14 amino acids. CDR1 is SGHVS, CDR2 FQNEAQ, per germline. Trimming removed 5 bases from V and 5 bases from J, with 15 bases in between. What was amplified from RNA transcripts were TCR beta CDR3 regions. The HTBI primer set was used in a first-round RT-PCR of the TCR CDR3. One entry per CDR3 protein, called by TCRdb with MiXCR from the multiplex PCR reads. The profile shows over 650,000 distinct CDR3 sequences, just under 45% of them singletons. This clonotype was found many times. The antigen is unknown. Orbital computed tomography, thyroid ultrasound, serum thyroxine and TRAb, and clinical symptoms together informed the diagnoses.

Sequenced sample: peripheral blood or thyroid tissue (not recorded which). J is TRBJ2-5 and V is TRBV7-8, with D perhaps TRBD2 (6 bases). The sequence came from an adult man with Graves' disease, either hyperthyroidism or ophthalmopathy (not recorded which). The CDR3 spells CASSRGLLLETQYF. The DNA for the CDR3 is TGTGCCAGCAGCAGGGGACTGCTCCTGGAGACCCAGTACTTC.